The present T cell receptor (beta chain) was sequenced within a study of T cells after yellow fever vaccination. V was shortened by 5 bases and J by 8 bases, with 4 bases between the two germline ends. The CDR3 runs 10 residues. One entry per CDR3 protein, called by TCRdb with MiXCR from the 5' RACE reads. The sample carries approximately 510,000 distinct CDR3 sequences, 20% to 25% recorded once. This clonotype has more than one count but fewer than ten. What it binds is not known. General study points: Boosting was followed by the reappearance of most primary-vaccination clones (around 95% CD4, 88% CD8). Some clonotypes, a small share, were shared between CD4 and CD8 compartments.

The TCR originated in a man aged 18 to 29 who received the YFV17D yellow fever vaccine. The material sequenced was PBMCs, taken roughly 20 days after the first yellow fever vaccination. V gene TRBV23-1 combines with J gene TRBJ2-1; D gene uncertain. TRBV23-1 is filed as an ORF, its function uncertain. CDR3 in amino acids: CASSYDEQFF. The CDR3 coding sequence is TGCGCCAGCAGTTATGATGAGCAGTTCTTC.